One and the same sample provided the 7 T cell receptor beta chains below, sequenced in a study of T cell responses to AZD1222 COVID-19 vaccine. TCRdb's copy holds only in-frame clones and misses some; the assay was immunoSEQ multiplex PCR. Of around 100,000 clones in the sample, 91% were seen once. This sample comprised peripheral blood, obtained on day 0 of AZD1222 vaccination. The receptors were gathered from an adult in good health.

The DNA for the CDR3 is TGTGCCAGCAGTTTATCAGGACAGGCAAATCAGCCCCAGCATTTT. Protein sequence: CASSLSGQANQPQHF. The chain carries TRBV27 and TRBJ1-5; 7 bases fit TRBD1. From germline, CDR1 is MNHEY and CDR2 SMNVEV (reference sequence). CDR3 length: 15 amino acids. Germline trimming cut 0 bases from V and 4 bases from J; bases unmatched to any gene: 3.

The rearrangement joins TRBV7-9 to TRBJ1-1, with D perhaps TRBD1 (5 bases). The CDR3 length is 13 residues. V shed 7 bases and J shed 4 bases, with 13 bases lying between them. The germline V gene has CDR1 SEHNR and CDR2 FQNEAQ (reference sequence). In nucleotides, the CDR3 is TGTGCCAGCACCGCGCCCGGGGGCACTGAAGCTTTCTTT. Residues: CASTAPGGTEAFF.

The chain employs TRBV9 and TRBJ2-5; D unresolved. CDR3 length: 12 residues. The V end lost 4 bases, the J end lost 4 bases, and 8 bases lay between the germline ends. CDR1 and CDR2 from the germline V gene are SGDLS and YYNGEE. The CDR3 nucleotides are TGTGCCAGCAGCCCCTCCCGAGAGACCCAGTACTTC. This codes for CASSPSRETQYF.

The V and J genes are TRBV29-1 and TRBJ1-1; D is possibly TRBD1 (5 bases). CDR3 size: 13 residues. The germline CDR1 and CDR2 sequences are SQVTM and ANQGSEA. V was trimmed by 8 bases and J by 4 bases, leaving 17 bases between them. The chain's CDR3 is CSTHNGASTEAFF. CDR3 nucleotides: TGCAGCACCCACAACGGGGCCTCCACTGAAGCTTTCTTT.

In regard to this clone: At one end, the junction sequence differs from germline, possibly due to a read error. This sequence joins TRBV6-5 and TRBJ1-2, with D possibly TRBD1 on 5 matching bases. The CDR3 has 15 amino acids. Germline CDR1 MNHEY, CDR2 SVGAGI. As DNA, the CDR3 is TGTGCCAGCAGCCCGCAGGGCCGAGCTAACTATGGCCACACCTTC. It codes for CASSPQGRANYGHTF.

This clone was detected only once. The chain couples TRBV11-1 to TRBJ2-2; no clear D gene. V was cut by 2 bases and J by 7 bases, with 14 bases left in between. Germline values: CDR1 SGHAT, CDR2 FQDESV (reference sequence). This CDR3 region has 15 residues. CDR3 DNA: TGTGCCAGCAGCTTAACGTTCGTATCGGGCGGGGAGCTGTTTTTT. Translating gives CASSLTFVSGGELFF.

The rearrangement uses TRBV4-3 and TRBJ1-2; D not certain. CDR3 length: 15 residues. In germline, CDR1 is LGHNA, CDR2 YSLEER. Trimming left V 1 base short and J 5 bases short, with 14 bases between. The CDR3 region has the DNA TGCGCCAGCAGCCAAGTGGACTACTTGGGGTATGGCTACACCTTC. It yields the protein CASSQVDYLGYGYTF.